Listed here are 14 T cell receptor beta chains from one sample, sequenced in a study of blood T cell repertoires in COVID-19. Sequenced by immunoSEQ multiplex PCR; TCRdb stores in-frame clones only, minus some. The table shows some 290,000 clones, with roughly 90% occurring only once. The specimen sequenced was peripheral blood. These receptors all come from a woman younger than 45 with COVID-19, enrolled during active disease.

This chain joins TRBV28 and TRBJ2-1, with 10 bases aligning to TRBD1. From germline, CDR1 is MDHEN and CDR2 SYDVKM. The CDR3 is 16 residues long. J gave up 7 bases and V 6 bases, and 12 bases lay outside the gene matches. CDR3 region: CASSSRTGGMGNEQFF. CDR3 in DNA: TGTGCCAGCAGCTCTAGGACAGGGGGTATGGGGAATGAGCAGTTCTTC.

This clone was recorded once. The V gene is TRBV27, the J gene TRBJ2-7; 7 nucleotides agree with TRBD2. V shed 2 bases, J shed 0 bases, and the junction held 4 bases outside the gene matches. In germline, CDR1 is MNHEY, CDR2 SMNVEV (reference sequence). This CDR3 contains 15 residues. CDR3 region: CASSLLAASSYEQYF. DNA for the CDR3: TGTGCCAGCAGTTTACTAGCGGCTAGCTCCTACGAGCAGTACTTC.

The chain recombines TRBV15 with TRBJ2-3; maybe TRBD1 (5 bases). The V and J ends lost 0 bases and 1 base respectively, with 5 bases between them. The CDR3 length is 14 residues. Germline-derived CDR1 and CDR2 are LNHNV and YYDKDF (reference sequence). The CDR3 DNA reads TGTGCCACCAGCAGAGACAGGGGCACAGATACGCAGTATTTT. It codes for CATSRDRGTDTQYF.

The chain carries TRBV20-1 and TRBJ1-2, with TRBD1 matching over 9 bases. The V gene end was trimmed by 3 bases and the J gene end by 8 bases; junction bases not matched to a gene: 7. Germline V gene lookup returns CDR1 DFQATT and CDR2 SNEGSKA (reference sequence). The CDR3 sequence is 13 residues long. For the CDR3, the DNA is TGCAGTGCTAGTCTACAGGGGGCGCGGGGCTACACCTTC. It yields the protein CSASLQGARGYTF.

This clone was counted ten times or more. This chain joins TRBV5-1 and TRBJ2-7; 9 bases align to TRBD1. V trimming: 4 bases; J trimming: 5 bases; junction bases outside the gene matches: 10. Germline loops: CDR1 SGHRS, CDR2 YFSETQ. The CDR3 sequence is 15 residues long. The CDR3: CASSHNRGLIDEQYF. Written as DNA, the CDR3 is TGCGCCAGCAGCCACAACAGGGGGCTTATCGACGAGCAGTACTTC.

This clone showed up just once. This sequence joins TRBV28 and TRBJ1-1; possible D gene TRBD1, 5 bases. Germline CDR1 and CDR2: MDHEN and SYDVKM. The CDR3 sequence is 15 residues long. Trimming pared 3 bases from V and 11 bases from J, leaving 22 bases between. CDR3 sequence: CASSLAPDTPLEAFF. For the CDR3, the DNA is TGTGCCAGCAGTTTGGCACCGGACACCCCCTTGGAGGCTTTCTTT.

This chain uses TRBV19 with TRBJ2-7; D might be TRBD2 (5 bases). Trimming cost V 6 bases and J 7 bases, with 16 bases left between them. The CDR3 extends over 13 amino acids. Germline assignment: CDR1 LNHDA and CDR2 SQIVND (reference sequence). This chain's CDR3 is CASSLRLGGEQYF. CDR3 DNA: TGTGCCAGTAGCCTGAGACTCGGCGGGGAGCAGTACTTC.

The rearrangement links TRBV6-6 to TRBJ1-5; D is ambiguous. CDR1 and CDR2 (germline): MNHNY, SVGAGI (reference sequence). With 7 bases removed from V and 7 bases from J, the gap between germline ends came to 17 bases. The CDR3 has 14 residues. This CDR3 reads CASNQIPVGQPQHF. CDR3 DNA sequence: TGTGCCAGCAACCAAATCCCGGTCGGGCAGCCCCAGCATTTT.

The V call is TRBV25-1, the J call TRBJ1-2; no reliable D call. CDR1 and CDR2 from the germline V gene are MGHDK and SYGVNS. Trimming took 4 bases from V and 5 from J, leaving 5 bases between them. The CDR3 has 11 residues. CDR3 nucleotides: TGTGCCAGCAGTGGCCAGTATGGCTACACCTTC. It yields the protein CASSGQYGYTF.

This clone was seen more than once but under ten times. The chain uses TRBV7-8 and TRBJ1-3, with D possibly TRBD1 on 6 matching bases. V was cut by 1 base and J by 2 bases, with 15 bases left in between. This CDR3 contains 17 residues. Germline V gives CDR1 SGHVS, CDR2 FQNEAQ. CDR3 amino acids: CASSLGGLTGPGNTIYF. The CDR3 nucleotides are TGTGCCAGCAGCTTAGGCGGGCTAACAGGGCCTGGAAACACCATATATTTT.

The chain combines TRBV3-1 (or the pseudogene TRBV3-2) with TRBJ1-3; 9 nucleotides align to TRBD1. J gave up 3 bases and V 4 bases, and 4 bases lay outside the gene matches. The CDR3 runs 15 residues. Looked up from germline, CDR1 is LGHDT and CDR2 is YNNKEL (reference sequence). The DNA of the CDR3 is TGTGCCAGCAGCCCCGGGACAGGGAATGGAAACACCATATATTTT. As protein: CASSPGTGNGNTIYF.

The CDR3 bases are TGTGCCAGCAGACCTAACCCTAGTGCAAACACCATATATTTT. Amino acid sequence: CASRPNPSANTIYF. The chain uses TRBV6-5 and TRBJ1-3; D remains ambiguous. Germline V CDR1 and CDR2: MNHEY, SVGAGI. The V gene lost 6 bases and the J gene lost 6 bases, with 15 bases spanning the gap. The CDR3 spans 14 residues.

The chain carries TRBV7-2 and TRBJ1-6; D is unresolved. Germline V gene data show CDR1 as SGHTA and CDR2 as FQGNSA. Trimming took off 4 bases at V and 6 bases at J, with 10 bases between the two ends. The length of the CDR3 is 14 residues. CDR3 protein: CASSSGVVNSPLHF. The CDR3 bases are TGTGCCAGCAGCTCCGGGGTAGTTAATTCACCCCTCCACTTT.

The genes are TRBV2 and TRBJ2-5; the match to TRBD2 covers 14 bases. This CDR3 has 16 amino acids. V was pared by 4 bases and J by 5 bases, with 6 bases of the junction left unmatched. Germline V lookup: CDR1 SNHLY, CDR2 FYNNEI. This CDR3 reads CASSVGGLAGVETQYF. In DNA form, the CDR3 reads TGTGCCAGCAGTGTAGGGGGACTAGCGGGAGTGGAGACCCAGTACTTC.